This T cell receptor (beta chain) comes out of a study of blood T cell repertoires in COVID-19. The protocol was immunoSEQ multiplex PCR, while the TCRdb copy is restricted to in-frame clones and leaves out a portion. The sample records almost 200,000 clones, roughly nine tenths being singletons. This TCR derives from a woman aged 70 to 79 with acute or convalescent COVID-19. The sequencing sample was made of peripheral blood.

CDR3 in amino acids: CASSRRQGIRTEAFF. CDR3 sequence (DNA): TGTGCCAGCAGCCGCCGACAGGGGATACGGACTGAAGCTTTCTTT. The chain recombines TRBV3-1 (or the pseudogene TRBV3-2) with TRBJ1-1, with TRBD1 identical over 8 bases. Trimming at V came to 4 bases and at J to 5 bases, leaving 9 bases not matched to a gene. Germline V gives CDR1 LGHDT, CDR2 YNNKEL (reference sequence). This CDR3 contains 15 residues.